The rows below give T cell receptor beta chains drawn from one sample of a study of T cells in Graves' hyperthyroidism and ophthalmopathy. TCRdb recomputed calls from the multiplex PCR reads with MiXCR, one row per CDR3 protein. The sample lists hundreds of thousands of distinct CDR3 sequences; 13% to 15% were seen once. The specimen sequenced was blood. These receptors were obtained from a woman aged 18-30 years with Graves' hyperthyroidism. Both conserved end residues are part of each CDR3. The order of the fields is V gene, J gene, CDR3 protein.

>TRBV6-1|TRBJ2-1
CASRRLAGLDEQFF
>TRBV20-1|TRBJ1-2
CSARDQRGAANYGYTF
>TRBV20-1|TRBJ2-5
CSARGIQQRELETQYF
>TRBV5-1|TRBJ2-2
CASSLVRGSNTGELFF
>TRBV5-1|TRBJ1-1
CASRLGSAFTEAFF
>TRBV20-1|TRBJ1-5
CSAREFSNQPQHF
>TRBV24-1|TRBJ2-2
CATSENSLSNTGELFF
>TRBV6-2/TRBV6-3|TRBJ1-1
CALRSKSGRMNTEAFF
>TRBV11-2|TRBJ2-3
CASSFSIRGGDTQYF
>TRBV29-1|TRBJ2-7
CSVAKRGADYEQYF
>TRBV20-1|TRBJ2-2
CSASRDPTGKAGELFF